One sample yielded the 28 T cell receptor beta chains listed below, sequenced in a study of tumor-infiltrating lymphocytes in primary liver carcinoma. The template, 450 to 650 ng total RNA, yielded TCR beta cDNA made with a constant-region primer. Three nested multiplex PCR rounds, a slightly modified ARM-PCR method, built the TCR beta libraries. Rounds one and two of PCR, each of roughly 10 cycles, were primed with TRBV1-TRBV30 forward primers and a C-beta reverse primer. TCRdb passed the multiplex PCR reads through MiXCR, listing each CDR3 protein once. The data hold about 120,000 distinct CDR3 sequences, with less than 75% observed a single time. The study co-extracted DNA and RNA from roughly 20-30 mg of unsorted bulk tissue. The specimen was tumor-adjacent normal liver tissue. Receptors originate from a woman aged 55-75 years with primary liver carcinoma and hepatitis B virus infection.

On this clonotype: A read error may be the cause here, since a much bigger clone is one base away. The chain is built from TRBV5-1 and TRBJ2-7; 10 bases map to TRBD1. The CDR3 totals 15 residues. V lost 3 bases, J lost 3 bases, and 6 bases stayed unmatched. The germline gives CDR1 SGHRS, CDR2 YFSETQ. The CDR3: CASSWARDRGYEQYF. The CDR3 DNA reads as TGCGCCAGCAGCTGGGCCCGGGACAGGGGCTACGAGCAGTACTTC.

Concerning this clonotype itself: A read error may be the cause here, since a much bigger clone is one base away. V usage is TRBV30 and J usage is TRBJ2-1; no clear D. Per the germline V gene, CDR1 is GTSNPN and CDR2 is SVGIG (reference sequence). V dropped 5 bases and J dropped 7 bases, with 9 bases sitting between them. CDR3 length equals 11 residues. The CDR3 protein is CAWCGPNEQFF. CDR3 coding DNA: TGTGCCTGGTGTGGGCCTAATGAGCAGTTCTTC. The full variable domain, in which reference TRBV30 and TRBJ2-1 provide the parts outside the CDR3, is SQTIHQWPATLVQPVGSPLSLECTVEGTSNPNLYWYRQAAGRGLQLLFYSVGIGQISSEVPQNLSASRPQDRQFILSSKKLLLSDSGFYLCAWCGPNEQFFGPGTRLTVL.

The table lists this clonotype with a count of one. At one boundary the junction diverges from the germline segment, which might be a read error. V usage is TRBV12-3 or TRBV12-4 and J usage is TRBJ2-2; 12 bases line up with TRBD2. The CDR3 loop spans 15 amino acids. CDR3 DNA sequence: TGTGCCAGCAGCCTGAGGACTAGCGGGGTTGGGGAGCTGCTTTTT. Amino acid sequence: CASSLRTSGVGELLF.

Details on this clonotype: A read error may be the cause here, since a much bigger clone is one base away. This rearrangement joins TRBV5-1 to TRBJ1-1; maybe TRBD1 (5 bases). Per the germline V gene, CDR1 is SGHRS and CDR2 is YFSETQ. CDR3 length: 16 amino acids. V shed 5 bases and J shed 6 bases, with 23 bases lying between them. CDR3 sequence (DNA): TGCGCCAGCAGTACTCAGGGTGGTTCTTTACTGTCTGAAGCTTTCTTT. Residues: CASSTQGGSLLSEAFF.

Comments on this clonotype: Because the CDR3 is missing its conserved closing phenylalanine or tryptophan, this is likely a read error. J is TRBJ2-1 and V is TRBV29-1; 8 positions match TRBD2. The CDR3 runs to 19 residues. Germline-derived CDR1 and CDR2 are SQVTM and ANQGSEA. CDR3 in amino acids: CSVSELKNAPSGYYNEQFS. CDR3 nucleotide sequence: TGCAGCGTTTCTGAACTCAAGAACGCCCCTAGCGGGTACTACAATGAACAGTTCTCC.

This chain uses TRBV6-6 with TRBJ2-2; tentative D call: TRBD1 (5 bases). The germline V and J ends were trimmed by 6 bases and 7 bases, with 15 bases remaining between them. Per the germline V gene, CDR1 is MNHNY and CDR2 is SVGAGI (reference sequence). The CDR3 is 14 residues long. The CDR3 DNA sequence: TGTGCCAGCAGCCGGTCAGGGATCATCGGGGAGCTGTTTTTT. Translating it yields CASSRSGIIGELFF.

The V gene is TRBV24-1, the J gene TRBJ2-3; D is unresolved. Trimming stripped 1 base from V and 1 base from J, with 8 bases between. CDR3 size: 15 residues. CDR1 and CDR2 from the germline V gene are KGHDR and SFDVKD. The DNA of the CDR3 is TGTGCCACCAGTGATTTTAGGAGACGCACAGATACGCAGTATTTT. This sequence encodes CATSDFRRRTDTQYF.

The V and J genes are TRBV2 and TRBJ2-2; D unresolved. The CDR3 extends over 14 amino acids. Germline CDR1 and CDR2: SNHLY and FYNNEI. Trimming took off 3 bases at V and 1 base at J, with 6 bases between the two ends. The CDR3 spells CASSEVVNTGELFF. CDR3 bases: TGTGCCAGCAGTGAGGTCGTGAACACCGGGGAGCTGTTTTTT. Looking up the rest from reference TRBV2 and TRBJ2-2 gives the full variable domain: EPEVTQTPSHQVTQMGQEVILRCVPISNHLYFYWYRQILGQKVEFLVSFYNNEISEKSEIFDDQFSVERPDGSNFTLKIRSTKLEDSAMYFCASSEVVNTGELFFGEGSRLTVL.

To note about this clonotype: The junction departs from germline at one end; a sequencing error may be responsible. The V gene is TRBV11-2, the J gene TRBJ1-1, with 7 positions matching TRBD1. The CDR3 covers 16 residues. Looked up from germline, CDR1 is SGHAT and CDR2 is FQNNGV. The CDR3 region has the DNA TGTGCCAGCAGCACCCGGAGGGGGCCCCCGAACACTGAAGCTGTCTTT. Residues: CASSTRRGPPNTEAVF.

This clonotype was detected only a few times. The CDR3 loop reads CASSPGQAGRSSLHF. The CDR3 nucleotides are TGTGCCAGCAGTCCCGGACAGGCGGGGAGGTCGTCCCTCCACTTT. This chain uses TRBV5-4 with TRBJ1-6; TRBD1 matches at 7 bases. The length of the CDR3 is 15 residues. V lost 5 bases to trimming and J lost 14 bases; unmatched junction nucleotides: 16. Germline CDR1 SGHNT, CDR2 YYREEE (reference sequence).

About this clonotype: This may be a read error, as it is one base from a much larger clone. The CDR3 sequence is CASSTTQTGGANVLTF. CDR3 nucleotide sequence: TGTGCCAGCAGCACCACCCAGACAGGTGGGGCCAACGTCCTGACTTTC. The rearrangement links TRBV14 to TRBJ2-6; tentatively, D is TRBD1 (6 bases). Per germline, CDR1 SGHDN and CDR2 FVKESK. CDR3 length: 16 amino acids. Trimming removed 5 bases from V and 3 bases from J, with 14 bases in between.

In regard to this clonotype: One base away lies a much larger clone, so this may be a sequencing read error. The chain links TRBV30 to TRBJ2-1; D is unclear. There are 13 residues in the CDR3. CDR1 is GTSNPN and CDR2 is SVGIG in the germline V gene (reference sequence). V lost 2 bases to trimming and J lost 2 bases, with 7 bases between them. CDR3 in amino acids: CAWSRGTYNEQFF. The CDR3 nucleotides are TGTGCCTGGAGTCGCGGAACCTACAATGAGCAGTTCTTC.

Details on this clonotype: Lacking the conserved final phenylalanine or tryptophan, this CDR3 likely reflects a read error. The limits of the CDR3 on the DNA are not certain, so only TCRdb's listed CDR3 is given. The rearrangement links TRBV11-2 to TRBJ2-5; TRBD1 is the table's D call and was not checked against the DNA. The length of the CDR3 is 15 amino acids, counting both ends. Germline assignment: CDR1 SGHAT and CDR2 FQNNGV. This chain's CDR3 is CTGSLDSSSPGTQHL.

For this clonotype: This may come from a read error, since a much larger clone is one base off. The chain recombines TRBV29-1 with TRBJ2-1; D perhaps matches TRBD2 (5 bases). V was cut by 7 bases and J by 8 bases, with 12 bases left in between. From germline, CDR1 is SQVTM and CDR2 ANQGSEA. The CDR3 loop spans 11 amino acids. The CDR3 DNA follows: TGCAGCGAACAGACTAACGATGAGCAGTTCTTC. Protein: CSEQTNDEQFF.

This clonotype occurred many times. This chain joins TRBV10-3 and TRBJ2-7; D possibly uses TRBD1 or TRBD2 (5 bases each). Deletions cut 6 bases from V and 0 bases from J, with 12 bases between. Germline V lookup: CDR1 ENHRY, CDR2 SYGVKD. The CDR3 has 14 residues. The chain's CDR3 is CAISGTESSYEQYF. CDR3 sequence (DNA): TGTGCCATCAGCGGGACCGAAAGCTCCTACGAGCAGTACTTC.

Concerning this clonotype: Likely a read error: the CDR3 ends without its conserved phenylalanine or tryptophan. The rearrangement links TRBV11-2 to TRBJ2-1; 12 positions agree with TRBD2. The length of the CDR3 is 13 residues. Germline CDR1 SGHAT, CDR2 FQNNGV. The CDR3 protein is CASNWTSGAEQFI. CDR3 nucleotide sequence: TGCGCCAGCAACTGGACTAGCGGGGCTGAGCAGTTCATC.

This clonotype occurred many times. The V call is TRBV5-4, the J call TRBJ2-3; D is uncertain. Per the germline V gene, CDR1 is SGHNT and CDR2 is YYREEE (reference sequence). The CDR3 spans 13 residues. The V end lost 2 bases, the J end lost 2 bases, and 6 bases lay between the germline ends. This chain's CDR3 is CASSFQDTDTQYF. CDR3 coding DNA: TGTGCCAGCAGCTTTCAGGACACAGATACGCAGTATTTT.

This clonotype has ten or more counts. The gene calls are TRBV5-1 and TRBJ2-7; 7 positions match TRBD1. With V trimmed by 1 base and J by 2 bases, 3 bases remained unmatched. Germline V gene sequence: CDR1 SGHRS, CDR2 YFSETQ. CDR3 length equals 14 residues. The CDR3 DNA reads TGCGCCAGCAGCTTGCAGGGACAGCCCTACGAGCAGTACTTC. It is translated as CASSLQGQPYEQYF.

The chain employs TRBV6-5 and TRBJ2-3; D may match TRBD1 or TRBD2 (6 bases each). Germline loops: CDR1 MNHEY, CDR2 SVGAGI. The V and J ends lost 0 bases and 11 bases respectively, with 24 bases between them. There are 17 residues in the CDR3. CDR3 loop: CASSYSHPRGGGDVQYF. The CDR3 DNA sequence: TGTGCCAGCAGTTACTCACACCCCCGAGGGGGAGGAGATGTGCAGTATTTT.

This clonotype appeared a few times. One base away lies a much larger clone, so this may be a sequencing read error. The rearrangement uses TRBV30 and TRBJ2-1; D possibly corresponds to TRBD2 (5 bases). CDR1 is GTSNPN and CDR2 is SVGIG in the germline V gene (reference sequence). Trimming stripped 2 bases from V and 6 bases from J, with 17 bases between. The CDR3 length is 15 residues. This CDR3 reads CAWSPVWEHFNEQFF. The CDR3 nucleotides read TGTGCCTGGAGTCCCGTGTGGGAGCATTTCAATGAGCAGTTCTTC.

This clonotype showed up just once. V is TRBV7-8 and J is TRBJ2-3; 7 bases line up with TRBD2. V was clipped by 7 bases and J by 4 bases; unmatched bases: 14. Germline V gene data show CDR1 as SGHVS and CDR2 as FQNEAQ. The CDR3 length is 16 residues. The CDR3 sequence: CASNPLAEGPADTQYF. The CDR3 DNA is TGTGCCAGCAATCCCCTAGCGGAAGGGCCCGCAGATACGCAGTATTTT.

The chain links TRBV19 to TRBJ2-3, with D hard to call. V shed 5 bases and J shed 3 bases, with 12 bases lying between them. Germline CDR1 reads LNHDA; CDR2 reads SQIVND (reference sequence). The CDR3 spans 14 residues. The CDR3 DNA follows: TGTGCCAGTAGTCTAGGCCGAGAGACAGATACGCAGTATTTT. It specifies CASSLGRETDTQYF.

There are many counts of this clonotype. The CDR3 loop reads CASSLGPPDNYGYTF. The DNA for the CDR3 is TGTGCCAGCAGCTTAGGCCCCCCAGATAACTATGGCTACACCTTC. The chain uses TRBV13 and TRBJ1-2; D not certain. In germline, CDR1 is PRHDT, CDR2 FYEKMQ (reference sequence). V gave up 0 bases and J gave up 1 base, with 9 bases separating them. This CDR3 contains 15 residues. The full variable domain, rest sourced from reference TRBV13 and TRBJ1-2, is AAGVIQSPRHLIKEKRETATLKCYPIPRHDTVYWYQQGPGQDPQFLISFYEKMQSDKGSIPDRFSAQQFSDYHSELNMSSLELGDSALYFCASSLGPPDNYGYTFGSGTRLTVV.

A note on this clonotype: It is likely a read error, because the conserved phenylalanine at the end of the CDR3 is missing. Because the CDR3's place on the DNA is in doubt, the DNA is left out and the CDR3 is given as listed by TCRdb. The chain employs TRBV11-2 and TRBJ1-2. The CDR3 numbers 14 amino acids, ends counted. Germline V gene data show CDR1 as SGHAT and CDR2 as FQNNGV. The CDR3 loop reads CAISFSQANYGHTI.

About this clonotype: An end of the junction does not agree with germline; a read error may underlie this. The chain employs TRBV20-1 and TRBJ2-1; 9 bases align to TRBD2. CDR3 length: 14 amino acids. The germline V gene encodes CDR1 DFQATT and CDR2 SNEGSKA (reference sequence). The CDR3 nucleotides are TGCGGTGCTAGAGACTGGCTAGCGGGAAATGAGCAGTTCTTC. Translating gives CGARDWLAGNEQFF.

Details on this clonotype: The CDR3 carries no conserved terminal phenylalanine or tryptophan, so it likely arises from a read error. J is TRBJ2-7 and V is TRBV11-2, with D possibly being TRBD1 or TRBD2 (5 bases each). Trimming pared 5 bases from V and 5 bases from J, leaving 28 bases between. Germline loops: CDR1 SGHAT, CDR2 FQNNGV. The CDR3 has 18 residues. The CDR3 nucleotides read TGTGCCAGCAGCGGGGGAAAGGGGTTGGCTAGACTTTGTAACGAGCAGTACCTC. This translates into CASSGGKGLARLCNEQYL.

This clonotype was recorded many times. V and J are TRBV6-5 and TRBJ1-6; 7 positions match TRBD1. CDR1 and CDR2 from the germline V gene are MNHEY and SVGAGI. The CDR3 is made up of 14 amino acids. Trimming at V came to 5 bases and at J to 6 bases, leaving 4 bases not matched to a gene. This chain's CDR3 is CASSEGQLNSPLHF. The CDR3 DNA is TGTGCCAGCAGTGAGGGACAGCTTAATTCACCCCTCCACTTT.

In regard to this clonotype: Compared with germline, one end of the junction differs, possibly owing to a read error. The V and J genes are TRBV18 and TRBJ1-5; D unresolved. Germline values: CDR1 KGHSH, CDR2 LQKENI. The CDR3 extends over 15 amino acids. The CDR3 sequence: CASSPGKRGLQTQHF. DNA of the CDR3: TGTGCCAGCTCACCAGGGAAGCGAGGGCTTCAGACCCAGCATTTT. Full variable domain (rest looked up from reference TRBV18 and TRBJ1-5): NAGVMQNPRHLVRRRGQEARLRCSPMKGHSHVYWYRQLPEEGLKFMVYLQKENIIDESGMPKERFSAEFPKEGPSILRIQQVVRGDSAAYFCASSPGKRGLQTQHFGDGTRLSIL.